This T cell receptor beta chain was profiled in a study of T-cell reconstitution after alpha-beta-depleted transplantation in children. Germline V gene data show CDR1 as KGHSH and CDR2 as LQKENI. This CDR3 has 15 residues. Trimming removed 3 bases from V and 2 bases from J, with 11 bases in between. This clonotype was counted between two and nine times. Its matching antigen is unknown. Study conclusions and caveats: The authors attributed T-cell counts and diversity one year after transplant mostly to newly produced T cells. After transplant, at about two months, alpha-beta T cells were reportedly derived from several hundred expanded graft clones. For some patients, TCRbeta diversity was high at day 60 because of recipient T cells and thymic progenitors that survived.

Unique molecular identifiers featured in how the TCRbeta library was prepared. TCRdb redid the calling of the PCR reads with MiXCR, one entry per CDR3 protein. The data hold about 580,000 distinct CDR3 sequences, with roughly 24% observed a single time. The sample here was PBMCs, mostly from graft donor cells, taken 360 days after TCRalphabeta/CD19-depleted stem cell transplant. This TCR was recovered from a boy under two years old who had a stem cell transplant for acute myeloid leukemia, so the T cells may come from the graft donor. The chain recombines TRBV18 with TRBJ2-1, with D unclear. In DNA form, the CDR3 reads TGTGCCAGCTCACCGAGCACGCTAGCCTACAATGAGCAGTTCTTC. Translated: CASSPSTLAYNEQFF.